This T cell receptor (beta chain) is drawn from a study of regulatory T cells in long-lasting Graves disease. This CDR3 contains 16 residues. Trimming pared 0 bases from V and 4 bases from J, leaving 12 bases between. The germline V gene has CDR1 SGHTA and CDR2 FQGNSA. Time point reported: newly diagnosed GD, antithyroid drugs for less than 3 months. The TCR library was made from RNA extracted from PBMCs. Relying on iRepertoire HTBI primers and Arm-PCR of CDR3 regions, the team built TCR beta libraries. TCRdb fed the multiplex PCR reads into MiXCR, producing one record per CDR3 protein. The sample records under 500,000 distinct CDR3 sequences, over 15% being singletons. Whole-study results and caveats: TRBV28 was favored in persistent disease, as were TRBJ1-2 and TRBJ2-5.

At least ten counts were recorded for this clonotype. The antigen is unknown. A further study also used this sample, focusing on T cells in Graves' hyperthyroidism and ophthalmopathy.

This specimen consisted of peripheral blood mononuclear cells (PBMCs), obtained at new diagnosis, from a patient treated with antithyroid drugs. V gene TRBV7-2 combines with J gene TRBJ2-2; D call uncertain. The clonotype comes from a woman in her thirties with Graves disease. The DNA for the CDR3 is TGTGCCAGCAGCTTAGCGGTCACCGAAATCACCGGGGAGCTGTTTTTT. It yields the protein CASSLAVTEITGELFF.